The 16 T cell receptor beta chains presented below share a single source sample, sequenced in a study of blood T cell repertoires in COVID-19. Produced via immunoSEQ multiplex PCR; TCRdb's table is partial and in-frame only. This sample has roughly 210,000 clones, with approximately 90% found just once. Sequenced material: peripheral blood. Receptors originate from a man between 65 and 85 years old with acute or convalescent COVID-19.

A few counts support this clone. For the CDR3, the DNA is TGTGCCAGCAGCTTAGAGGGACAGATCTACAATGAGCAGTTCTTC. This codes for CASSLEGQIYNEQFF. This chain links TRBV7-2 with TRBJ2-1; TRBD1 aligns across 7 bases. CDR1 and CDR2 from the germline V gene are SGHTA and FQGNSA. This CDR3 has 15 amino acids. The ends lost 1 base at V and 3 bases at J; junction bases unmatched: 3.

The V call is TRBV7-2, the J call TRBJ2-1, with TRBD1 matching 9 bases. This CDR3 is 15 amino acids long. V gave up 4 bases and J gave up 9 bases; unmatched junction bases: 10. Germline CDR1 reads SGHTA; CDR2 reads FQGNSA. Here the CDR3 reads CASSSRTGDVFEQFF. The CDR3 region has the DNA TGTGCCAGCAGCTCGCGGACAGGGGACGTGTTTGAGCAGTTCTTC.

V and J are TRBV9 and TRBJ2-2; D is ambiguous. CDR3 size: 15 residues. The V and J ends lost 0 bases and 4 bases respectively, with 10 bases between them. Germline CDR1 SGDLS, CDR2 YYNGEE. CDR3 sequence (DNA): TGTGCCAGCAGCGTAGGGGCCCAGAGCACCGGGGAGCTGTTTTTT. Protein product: CASSVGAQSTGELFF.

The J gene is TRBJ1-6, the V gene TRBV6-1; 7 bases align to TRBD1. Germline CDR1 MNHNS, CDR2 SASEGT. The CDR3 length is 15 residues. With V trimmed by 2 bases and J by 7 bases, 5 bases remained unmatched. CDR3 amino acids: CASSESYRGNSPLHF. The CDR3 DNA reads as TGTGCCAGCAGTGAAAGTTACAGGGGCAATTCACCCCTCCACTTT.

The chain employs TRBV20-1 and TRBJ2-1; 7 nucleotides line up with TRBD1. The junction had 7 bases not matched to a gene; V was cut back by 3 bases and J by 2 bases. The CDR3 covers 15 residues. Germline V lookup: CDR1 DFQATT, CDR2 SNEGSKA (reference sequence). CDR3 sequence: CSASSGDRAYNEQFF. Written as DNA, the CDR3 is TGCAGTGCTAGTTCCGGGGACAGAGCCTACAATGAGCAGTTCTTC.

CDR3 amino acids: CASSLEEQGVSEAFF. CDR3 coding DNA: TGTGCCAGCAGCTTAGAGGAACAGGGAGTGTCTGAAGCTTTCTTT. The chain carries TRBV11-1 and TRBJ1-1; the D gene is possibly TRBD1 (6 bases). Trimming took 1 base from V and 6 from J, leaving 15 bases between them. The length of the CDR3 is 15 residues. The germline V gene encodes CDR1 SGHAT and CDR2 FQDESV (reference sequence).

The rearrangement uses TRBV5-4 and TRBJ2-7; 7 positions agree with TRBD1. The CDR3 totals 15 residues. Germline CDR1 SGHNT, CDR2 YYREEE (reference sequence). Trimming took 4 bases from V and 0 from J; bases not matched to a gene: 7. For the CDR3, the DNA is TGTGCCAGCAGCGCGGACAGGATAAGCTCCTACGAGCAGTACTTC. Translated: CASSADRISSYEQYF.

This chain joins TRBV9 and TRBJ2-2; D gene ambiguous. Germline CDR1 is SGDLS and CDR2 is YYNGEE. V lost 0 bases and J lost 5, with 11 bases in between. This CDR3 has 15 amino acids. The DNA for the CDR3 is TGTGCCAGCAGCGTAGGGGCAGAGCCGACCGGGGAGCTGTTTTTT. Residues: CASSVGAEPTGELFF.

The rearrangement uses TRBV7-9 and TRBJ1-1; 7 nucleotides match TRBD1. The CDR3 length is 15 residues. Germline lookup yields CDR1 SEHNR and CDR2 FQNEAQ (reference sequence). Trimming cost V 6 bases and J 2 bases; bases outside gene matches: 9. The CDR3 sequence is CASSRQGSINTEAFF. The CDR3 nucleotides are TGTGCCAGCAGTCGACAGGGTTCAATAAACACTGAAGCTTTCTTT.

As to this clone: Relative to the germline gene, one junction end is altered; a read error may explain this. The chain joins TRBV5-6 to TRBJ2-7; weak D call: TRBD1 (5 bases). The germline CDR1 and CDR2 sequences are SGHDT and YYEEEE. There are 13 residues in the CDR3. The CDR3 here is CASSLAQGNEQYF. The CDR3 DNA follows: TGTGCCAGCAGTTTGGCGCAGGGTAACGAGCAGTACTTC.

CDR3 region: CSVVRRANEQFF. For the CDR3, the DNA is TGCAGCGTTGTAAGGAGGGCGAATGAGCAGTTCTTC. The V call is TRBV29-1, the J call TRBJ2-1, with D perhaps matching TRBD2 (6 bases). The V end was cut by 4 bases, the J end by 7 bases, with 11 bases between. The length of the CDR3 is 12 residues. Per germline, CDR1 SQVTM and CDR2 ANQGSEA.

The genes are TRBV5-1 and TRBJ2-2, with TRBD1 matching 11 bases. The ends lost 5 bases at V and 7 bases at J; junction bases unmatched: 7. Germline-derived CDR1 and CDR2 are SGHRS and YFSETQ. CDR3 size: 15 residues. In DNA form, the CDR3 reads TGCGCCAGCAGGCGGGACAGGGGGGACCTCGGGGAGCTGTTTTTT. Its translation: CASRRDRGDLGELFF.

Ten or more counts support this clone. Other DNA sequences within the sample encode an identical CDR3. The rearrangement joins TRBV5-4 to TRBJ1-1; the D is unclear. This CDR3 is built from 13 residues. The V end was cut by 0 bases, the J end by 1 base, with 4 bases between. Looked up from germline, CDR1 is SGHNT and CDR2 is YYREEE (reference sequence). CDR3 residues: CASSLAGNTEAFF. CDR3 nucleotides: TGTGCCAGCAGCTTGGCGGGGAACACTGAAGCTTTCTTT.

The chain joins TRBV6-5 to TRBJ1-3; 8 nucleotides line up with TRBD1. V trimming: 6 bases; J trimming: 4 bases; junction bases outside the gene matches: 5. This CDR3 has 14 residues. Germline V lookup: CDR1 MNHEY, CDR2 SVGAGI. The CDR3 here is CASRVDRGGNTIYF. The DNA of the CDR3 is TGTGCCAGCAGAGTAGACAGGGGAGGAAACACCATATATTTT.

The V call is TRBV6-6, the J call TRBJ1-4; 7 nucleotides match TRBD1. V dropped 0 bases and J dropped 3; count of bases not matched to a gene: 1. The germline V gene has CDR1 MNHNY and CDR2 SVGAGI (reference sequence). The length of the CDR3 is 15 residues. The CDR3 loop is CASSYSGTANEKLFF. The CDR3, as DNA: TGTGCCAGCAGTTACTCGGGGACAGCTAATGAAAAACTGTTTTTT.

The gene calls are TRBV2 and TRBJ1-3; D is undetermined. Germline loops: CDR1 SNHLY, CDR2 FYNNEI. V was shortened by 2 bases and J by 0 bases, with 14 bases between the two germline ends. CDR3 length: 17 amino acids. In nucleotides, the CDR3 is TGTGCCAGCAGTGAAAACGGGGTGGACCACTCTGGAAACACCATATATTTT. This encodes CASSENGVDHSGNTIYF. Supplemented by reference TRBV2 and TRBJ1-3, the full variable domain reads EPEVTQTPSHQVTQMGQEVILRCVPISNHLYFYWYRQILGQKVEFLVSFYNNEISEKSEIFDDQFSVERPDGSNFTLKIRSTKLEDSAMYFCASSENGVDHSGNTIYFGEGSWLTVV.